In this sample, the clone carrying this T cell receptor (beta chain) turned up once. Random hexamers were used to reverse transcribe about 0.45 to 1 ug of RNA. Amplification of TCR beta CDR3 used immunoSEQ multiplex PCR across 54 Vbeta and 13 Jbeta. MiXCR was run by TCRdb on the immunoSEQ multiplex PCR reads, yielding one entry per CDR3 protein. The sample includes around 230,000 distinct CDR3 sequences, roughly 95% of them seen just once. The data are from a study of CD8 T cells in Susac syndrome. Study-wide background: At the time their blood was drawn, patients with Susac syndrome were either therapy-naive, on corticosteroids (with some of them also receiving intravenous immunoglobulin), or on intravenous immunoglobulin alone.

Trimming removed 4 bases from V and 2 bases from J, with 12 bases in between. CDR1 and CDR2 (germline): SGHRS, YFSETQ. This CDR3 is built from 14 residues. Sequencing input: CD4+ T cells from PBMCs. The chain recombines TRBV5-1 with TRBJ2-5; D gene unclear. The receptor comes from a human donor with Susac syndrome. CDR3 nucleotides: TGCGCCAGCAGCGACGCGACTGCACAAGAGACCCAGTACTTC. This gives the protein CASSDATAQETQYF.